Presented here are 16 T cell receptor beta chains from one specimen sequenced in a study of cytomegalovirus exposure and HLA in healthy donors. Measured with immunoSEQ multiplex PCR; TCRdb has only the in-frame clones, and not every one. This sample carries tens of thousands of clones, about 96% of them seen once, and the ten largest clones take approximately 0.9%. Specimen: PBMCs. The source is a young man in good health and CMV-seronegative.

The rearrangement joins TRBV29-1 to TRBJ2-7; TRBD2 matches at 11 bases. The ends lost 6 bases at V and 2 bases at J; junction bases unmatched: 3. Looked up from germline, CDR1 is SQVTM and CDR2 is ANQGSEA. This CDR3 is built from 13 residues. The CDR3 reads CSVTSGNTYEQYF. CDR3 DNA sequence: TGCAGCGTGACTAGCGGGAACACCTACGAGCAGTACTTC.

V gene TRBV2 combines with J gene TRBJ1-5; no firm D call. The CDR3 is 13 amino acids. V was cut by 5 bases and J by 4 bases, with 9 bases left in between. Looked up from germline, CDR1 is SNHLY and CDR2 is FYNNEI. CDR3 sequence reads: CASSIRENQPQHF. CDR3 DNA: TGTGCCAGCAGTATAAGGGAGAATCAGCCCCAGCATTTT. Complete variable domain (other parts from reference TRBV2 and TRBJ1-5): EPEVTQTPSHQVTQMGQEVILRCVPISNHLYFYWYRQILGQKVEFLVSFYNNEISEKSEIFDDQFSVERPDGSNFTLKIRSTKLEDSAMYFCASSIRENQPQHFGDGTRLSIL.

J is TRBJ2-3 and V is TRBV9; 11 nucleotides line up with TRBD2. V shed 1 base, J shed 3 bases, and the junction held 1 base outside the gene matches. In germline, CDR1 is SGDLS, CDR2 YYNGEE. This CDR3 has 15 residues. CDR3 bases: TGTGCCAGCAGCGTAACTAGCGGGGGAACAGATACGCAGTATTTT. The encoded protein is CASSVTSGGTDTQYF.

The V and J genes are TRBV10-3 and TRBJ1-2; 7 bases align to TRBD1. In germline, CDR1 is ENHRY, CDR2 SYGVKD. CDR3 size: 11 residues. V lost 6 bases to trimming and J lost 8 bases; unmatched junction nucleotides: 3. In nucleotides, the CDR3 is TGTGCCATCAGGCAGGGGGACGGCTACACCTTC. It codes for CAIRQGDGYTF.

This rearrangement joins TRBV6-1 to TRBJ2-7; the D gene is possibly TRBD2 (7 bases). Germline assignment: CDR1 MNHNS and CDR2 SASEGT. V gave up 0 bases and J gave up 1 base, with 16 bases separating them. The CDR3 length is 17 residues. The CDR3 spells CASSEARGGGISYEQYF. For the CDR3, the DNA is TGTGCCAGCAGTGAAGCGAGAGGGGGGGGAATTTCCTACGAGCAGTACTTC.

The V gene is TRBV7-9, the J gene TRBJ2-7, with TRBD2 matching over 14 bases. Germline CDR1 and CDR2: SEHNR and FQNEAQ (reference sequence). This CDR3 comprises 19 residues. V trimming: 8 bases; J trimming: 1 base; junction bases outside the gene matches: 16. CDR3 residues: CASDSRTSGRSWGSYEQYF. The CDR3 nucleotides are TGTGCCAGCGACTCCCGGACTAGCGGGAGGAGCTGGGGGTCCTACGAGCAGTACTTC.

This rearrangement joins TRBV21-1 to TRBJ2-6; whether TRBD2, the table's D call, matches the DNA was not checked. TRBV21-1 is annotated as a pseudogene. The CDR3 runs to 20 residues. The chain's CDR3 is CASSKLSQREAVSGANVLTF. The CDR3 DNA reads TGTGCCAGCAGCAAATTAAGTCAGCGGGAGGCCGTCTCTGGGGCCAACGTCCTGACTTTC.

V is TRBV4-1 and J is TRBJ1-1; 8 nucleotides line up with TRBD1. The trim removed 2 bases at V and 6 bases at J, leaving 11 bases unmatched. The CDR3 runs to 16 residues. Germline CDR1 reads MGHRA; CDR2 reads YSYEKL. The CDR3 nucleotides are TGCGCCAGCAGCCAAACCCAGATGACAGGGGTCGCTGAAGCTTTCTTT. It codes for CASSQTQMTGVAEAFF.

The rearrangement uses TRBV19 and TRBJ2-7; 9 positions match TRBD1. The CDR3 is made up of 15 amino acids. CDR1 is LNHDA and CDR2 is SQIVND in the germline V gene (reference sequence). Trimming at V came to 6 bases and at J to 2 bases, leaving 8 bases not matched to a gene. The CDR3 spells CASRAGTGRTYEQYF. For the CDR3, the DNA is TGTGCCAGTAGGGCAGGGACAGGGAGAACCTACGAGCAGTACTTC.

V and J are TRBV28 and TRBJ1-3, with 11 bases matching TRBD1. The germline CDR1 and CDR2 sequences are MDHEN and SYDVKM. This CDR3 is 16 amino acids long. V shed 6 bases and J 0 bases; nucleotides not matched to a gene: 4. The chain's CDR3 is CASRRDRGISGNTIYF. CDR3 DNA sequence: TGTGCCAGCAGACGGGACAGGGGGATCTCTGGAAACACCATATATTTT.

The V gene is TRBV7-2, the J gene TRBJ2-1; perhaps TRBD1 as D (5 bases). The germline V and J ends were trimmed by 1 base and 0 bases, with 10 bases remaining between them. Germline values: CDR1 SGHTA, CDR2 FQGNSA. The CDR3 runs to 16 residues. The CDR3 region has the DNA TGTGCCAGCAGCTTAGGGGGCGGTGGCTCCTACAATGAGCAGTTCTTC. Protein: CASSLGGGGSYNEQFF.

The chain's CDR3 is CATSRDRGYEKLFF. DNA for the CDR3: TGTGCCACCAGCAGGGACAGGGGTTATGAAAAACTGTTTTTT. The chain has TRBV15 and TRBJ1-4; TRBD1 aligns across 9 bases. The germline gives CDR1 LNHNV, CDR2 YYDKDF (reference sequence). Trimming at V came to 3 bases and at J to 6 bases, leaving 2 bases not matched to a gene. The CDR3 sequence is 14 residues long.

The genes are TRBV19 and TRBJ2-7, with 11 positions matching TRBD1. Germline CDR1 is LNHDA and CDR2 is SQIVND (reference sequence). The CDR3 runs 15 residues. V shed 2 bases and J 5 bases; nucleotides not matched to a gene: 5. The CDR3 DNA reads as TGTGCCAGTAGTATACCCGGGACAGGGGGTAACGAGCAGTACTTC. It yields the protein CASSIPGTGGNEQYF.

V gene TRBV5-6 combines with J gene TRBJ1-1; D unresolved. This CDR3 has 15 amino acids. Germline assignment: CDR1 SGHDT and CDR2 YYEEEE. V gave up 0 bases and J gave up 5 bases, with 14 bases separating them. As DNA, the CDR3 is TGTGCCAGCAGCTTGGAAGAGGGCAGGATTACTGAAGCTTTCTTT. It encodes CASSLEEGRITEAFF.

This chain joins TRBV10-3 and TRBJ2-7, with D possibly being TRBD1 (6 bases). Germline assignment: CDR1 ENHRY and CDR2 SYGVKD. The CDR3 runs 14 residues. The V gene lost 2 bases and the J gene lost 0 bases, with 8 bases spanning the gap. CDR3 protein: CAISEGQSSYEQYF. The CDR3 nucleotides are TGTGCCATCAGTGAGGGACAGAGCTCCTACGAGCAGTACTTC.

V gene TRBV10-3 combines with J gene TRBJ2-7, with a possible D match to TRBD1 (5 bases). Trimming stripped 3 bases from V and 1 base from J, with 7 bases between. Looked up from germline, CDR1 is ENHRY and CDR2 is SYGVKD. There are 13 residues in the CDR3. The CDR3 DNA follows: TGTGCCATCAGTGAAACAGGATCCTACGAGCAGTACTTC. It codes for CAISETGSYEQYF.